These 12 T cell receptor beta chains originate from one sample sequenced in a study of shared clonotypes between healthy human individuals. Clones were read by immunoSEQ multiplex PCR, and TCRdb kept only the in-frame ones, dropping some. The sample includes some 2,500,000 clones, approximately 94% of them seen just once. Sample: naive CD4+ T cells from PBMCs. Specified subset: CD45RA+ positively selected. These TCRs come from a man aged 18 to 30 in good health. Some clones in this sample may be carry-over from other donors' samples.

The chain recombines TRBV20-1 with TRBJ2-1; D unresolved. In germline, CDR1 is DFQATT, CDR2 SNEGSKA (reference sequence). V gave up 5 bases and J gave up 13 bases, with 15 bases separating them. The CDR3 extends over 11 amino acids. CDR3 in amino acids: CSAYRGFAQFF. In nucleotides, the CDR3 is TGCAGTGCTTATCGAGGATTTGCCCAGTTCTTC.

The chain has TRBV9 and TRBJ1-2; D remains unclear. Trimming shortened V by 0 bases and J by 8 bases, and 11 bases separated the two germline ends. CDR1 SGDLS and CDR2 YYNGEE come from the germline V gene. This CDR3 spans 13 amino acids. The chain's CDR3 is CASSVVPTRGYTF. In nucleotides, the CDR3 is TGTGCCAGCAGCGTAGTTCCCACGCGCGGCTACACCTTC.

The V call is TRBV5-1, the J call TRBJ1-2; the D is unclear. V gave up 4 bases and J gave up 4 bases, with 14 bases separating them. The CDR3 consists of 14 residues. Germline loops: CDR1 SGHRS, CDR2 YFSETQ. The CDR3 bases are TGCGCCAGCAGCCAGGATGGGAGAAGCTATGGCTACACCTTC. Protein product: CASSQDGRSYGYTF.

The chain employs TRBV11-1 and TRBJ2-1, with D hard to call. Germline V lookup: CDR1 SGHAT, CDR2 FQDESV (reference sequence). The CDR3 has 15 amino acids. V lost 5 bases to trimming and J lost 0 bases, with 11 bases between them. DNA for the CDR3: TGTGCCAGCAGCCCGGACCGTCTCTCCTACAATGAGCAGTTCTTC. Amino acid sequence: CASSPDRLSYNEQFF.

The chain employs TRBV7-9 and TRBJ2-1; 7 bases match TRBD2. CDR3 length: 16 residues. Unmatched junction bases numbered 12, after V lost 5 bases and J lost 5 bases. CDR1 and CDR2 from the germline V gene are SEHNR and FQNEAQ (reference sequence). CDR3 sequence (DNA): TGTGCCAGCAGCCTGCCGGAAGGGACTAACAACAATGAGCAGTTCTTC. Its protein product is CASSLPEGTNNNEQFF. Together with reference TRBV7-9 and TRBJ2-1, the CDR3 gives the full variable domain: DTGVSQNPRHKITKRGQNVTFRCDPISEHNRLYWYRQTLGQGPEFLTYFQNEAQLEKSRLLSDRFSAERPKGSFSTLEIQRTEQGDSAMYLCASSLPEGTNNNEQFFGPGTRLTVL.

The chain links TRBV6-1 to TRBJ2-3; 13 bases match TRBD2. CDR3 size: 15 residues. V lost 5 bases to trimming and J lost 8 bases; unmatched junction nucleotides: 7. Germline V lookup: CDR1 MNHNS, CDR2 SASEGT. DNA of the CDR3: TGTGCCAGCAGTATCGCCGGGACTAGCGGGACTACGCAGTATTTT. Protein sequence: CASSIAGTSGTTQYF.

V is TRBV9 and J is TRBJ1-2, with a tentative D call TRBD1 (6 bases). This CDR3 comprises 14 residues. CDR1 and CDR2 from the germline V gene are SGDLS and YYNGEE. V lost 5 bases, J lost 8 bases, and 19 bases lay in between. In DNA form, the CDR3 reads TGTGCCAGCAGTGGGGACACCCACGGGTCCGGCTACACCTTC. Protein sequence: CASSGDTHGSGYTF.

Details on this clone: Within the sample, other DNA sequences also encode this same CDR3. J is TRBJ2-1 and V is TRBV7-9; tentatively, D is TRBD1 (6 bases). V was pared by 5 bases and J by 10 bases, with 12 bases between. Germline V gene sequence: CDR1 SEHNR, CDR2 FQNEAQ (reference sequence). The CDR3 is made up of 12 amino acids. The CDR3 DNA reads as TGTGCCAGCAGCCCACAGGGCGGCGAGCAGTTCTTC. Amino acids: CASSPQGGEQFF.

CDR3 sequence (DNA): TGTGCCAGCAGTGACCAGAATCAAGGTCACACTGAAGCTTTCTTT. This codes for CASSDQNQGHTEAFF. The chain couples TRBV27 to TRBJ1-1; D is ambiguous. The CDR3 is 15 residues long. V shed 5 bases and J shed 3 bases, with 16 bases lying between them. CDR1 and CDR2 (germline): MNHEY, SMNVEV (reference sequence).

This chain joins TRBV29-1 and TRBJ2-1; tentative D call: TRBD1 (6 bases). Trimming took 5 bases from V and 4 from J, leaving 15 bases between them. CDR3 size: 14 residues. Germline loops: CDR1 SQVTM, CDR2 ANQGSEA. CDR3 sequence (DNA): TGCAGCGTTCATCCGGGACACATGTACAATGAGCAGTTCTTC. Encoded protein: CSVHPGHMYNEQFF.

This chain links TRBV9 with TRBJ1-2; maybe TRBD1 (6 bases). The V and J ends lost 3 bases and 4 bases respectively, with 10 bases between them. Germline values: CDR1 SGDLS, CDR2 YYNGEE. This CDR3 has 13 amino acids. CDR3 DNA sequence: TGTGCCAGCAGCGCACAGGGCAGCTATGGCTACACCTTC. It specifies CASSAQGSYGYTF.

The V and J genes are TRBV11-3 and TRBJ2-2; D is unresolved. Germline values: CDR1 SGHNT, CDR2 YENEEA. V lost 1 base and J lost 0, with 9 bases in between. CDR3 length: 16 residues. CDR3 sequence reads: CASSLVSHSNTGELFF. The CDR3 coding sequence is TGTGCCAGCAGCTTAGTAAGCCACTCGAACACCGGGGAGCTGTTTTTT.